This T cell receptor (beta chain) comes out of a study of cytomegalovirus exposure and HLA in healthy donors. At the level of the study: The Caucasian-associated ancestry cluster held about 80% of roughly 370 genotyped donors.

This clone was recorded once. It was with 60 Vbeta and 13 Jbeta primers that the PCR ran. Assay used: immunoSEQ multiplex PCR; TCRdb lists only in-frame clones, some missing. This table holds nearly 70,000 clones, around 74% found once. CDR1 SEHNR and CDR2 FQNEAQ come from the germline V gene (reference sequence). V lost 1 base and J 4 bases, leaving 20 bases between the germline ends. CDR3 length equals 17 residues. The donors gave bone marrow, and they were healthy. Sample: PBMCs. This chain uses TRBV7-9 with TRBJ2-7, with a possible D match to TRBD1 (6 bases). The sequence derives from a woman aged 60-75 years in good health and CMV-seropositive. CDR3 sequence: CASSLGVDSQHRYEQYF. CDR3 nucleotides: TGTGCCAGCAGCTTAGGGGTGGACAGTCAACATCGGTACGAGCAGTACTTC.